This entry describes one T cell receptor (beta chain). Its specificity is unknown. A J-beta primer mix and a sample-barcoded 5' primer were used in a second PCR of roughly 6 to 12 cycles. TCRdb itself ran the 5' RACE reads through MiXCR, one entry per CDR3 protein. The repertoire holds approximately 600,000 distinct CDR3 sequences, with roughly three fifths as singletons. The record originates from a study of blood T cells in healthy people across ages. Study findings and constraints: No one knew whether donors had CMV, which possibly confounded expanded clonotype changes.

Germline lookup yields CDR1 MRHNA and CDR2 SNTAGT. V was trimmed by 2 bases and J by 10 bases, leaving 12 bases between them. The CDR3 runs 14 residues. The receptor comes from a man in his 60s in good health. Sequenced input: blood. The chain joins TRBV6-4 to TRBJ1-6, with unresolved D. CDR3 sequence: CASSDEAARSPLHF. The CDR3 DNA reads as TGTGCCAGCAGTGACGAGGCAGCCCGGTCACCCCTCCACTTT.